A selection of T cell receptor beta chains follows, all from one sample in a study of early T cells in non-severe SARS-CoV-2 infection. TCRdb analysed the 5' RACE reads with MiXCR anew, one entry per CDR3 protein. The sample consists of around 40,000 distinct CDR3 sequences, 6.3% of them appearing once. Sequencing input: whole blood. These receptors were collected from an adult who was a healthcare worker with PCR-confirmed SARS-CoV-2 infection or an uninfected control (not recorded which). Both conserved end residues are part of each CDR3. Clone size appears in some rows only: once, few, many, or a class for an expanded clone.

J gene,clone size,V gene,CDR3 length,CDR3 protein
TRBJ2-3,NA,TRBV20-1,15,CSAAKRESATDTQYF
TRBJ2-1,few,TRBV7-2,11,CASSFRNEQFF
TRBJ2-1,many,TRBV4-2,13,CASSQERGDLQFF
TRBJ2-1,many,TRBV28,17,CASSLTRLGGYYNEQFF
TRBJ2-1,many,TRBV27,15,CASRTWTDLYNEQFF
TRBJ2-3,many,TRBV6-4,14,CASSVQAHTDTQYF
TRBJ2-1,many,TRBV7-3,16,CASSLTTSYVGNEQFF
TRBJ2-1,few,TRBV7-6,16,CASSLGGLAYTDEQFF
TRBJ2-1,many,TRBV9,16,CASSPTSGGSYNEQFF
TRBJ2-1,few,TRBV20-1,14,CSATMPGSYNEQFF
TRBJ1-2,NA,TRBV12-3/TRBV12-4,13,CASSTDRNYGYTF
TRBJ2-3,many,TRBV28,13,CASSGQSTDTQYF
TRBJ2-3,few,TRBV24-1,16,CATSDLNSGRKDTQYF
TRBJ2-3,NA,TRBV7-2,13,CASSLTMADTQYF
TRBJ1-2,many,TRBV10-3,15,CAISPGTGEGYGYTF
TRBJ2-1,NA,TRBV10-3,16,CAISDNSGSSYNEQFF
TRBJ2-7,few,TRBV3-1,14,CASSLRAGAYEQYF
TRBJ2-3,NA,TRBV20-1,16,CSASEQGAPSTDTQYF
TRBJ2-1,few,TRBV5-4,15,CASSRGLAVYNEQFF
TRBJ2-2,few,TRBV2,15,CASSELGGSSGELFF
TRBJ2-1,NA,TRBV10-1,14,CASSAGHSYNEQFF
TRBJ2-1,few,TRBV7-3,14,CASSLGHANNEQFF
TRBJ2-7,NA,TRBV28,13,CASSFDRTYEQYF
TRBJ2-2,NA,TRBV6-2/TRBV6-3,15,CASSYGNRGTGELFF
TRBJ1-5,many,TRBV18,14,CASSSTWGEQPQHF
TRBJ2-4,NA,TRBV5-1,13,CASSLQSENIQYF
TRBJ2-7,few,TRBV20-1,15,CSASHPSGRSYEQYF
TRBJ1-5,many,TRBV6-1,14,CASNVAGGRQPQHF
TRBJ1-1,many,TRBV10-3,13,CAIIAQGNTEAFF
TRBJ2-3,many,TRBV7-2,15,CASSPSGGGGDTQYF
TRBJ2-7,many,TRBV20-1,16,CSAQSPGTSGTYEQYF
TRBJ2-5,many,TRBV7-6,12,CASSLPGETQYF
TRBJ1-2,NA,TRBV6-5,13,CASSYITAYGYTF
TRBJ2-2,few,TRBV18,16,CASSPPDRERAGELFF
TRBJ2-1,NA,TRBV20-1,13,CSVSGTTNNEQFF
TRBJ1-5,many,TRBV18,15,CASSRGQGLNQPQHF
TRBJ1-6,few,TRBV7-9,15,CASSLMASYNSPLHF